A single TCR beta chain is shown here with its context. This record comes from a study of regulatory T cells in long-lasting Graves disease. The V end lost 1 base, the J end lost 6 bases, and 13 bases lay between the germline ends. Germline V CDR1 and CDR2: LNHNV, YYDKDF (reference sequence). This CDR3 region has 14 residues. Time point here: persistent/refractory GD, antithyroid drugs over 5 years with positive TRAb. Following extraction of RNA from PBMCs, that RNA was used to make the TCR library. Xi'an, China, was home to the endocrinology department that provided patients. To make TCR beta libraries, researchers used iRepertoire HTBI primers and Arm-PCR of CDR3 regions. From the multiplex PCR reads, TCRdb called clonotypes with MiXCR, one entry per CDR3 protein. This table has roughly 400,000 distinct CDR3 sequences, roughly 23% appearing once.

The receptor was derived from a female donor with Graves disease. The J gene is TRBJ2-7, the V gene TRBV15; D is unclear. Sequencing used peripheral blood mononuclear cells (PBMCs), obtained when the disease was refractory, from a patient treated with antithyroid drugs. The CDR3 protein is CATSRGGGDFEQYF. CDR3 DNA: TGTGCCACCAGCAGAGGGGGTGGGGATTTCGAGCAGTACTTC.